This entry features one T cell receptor (beta chain) sequence. Its specificity is unknown. The sample belongs to a study of a mutant IDH1 vaccine in newly diagnosed glioma. Time point of the sample: week 35, safety follow-up. Every vaccination contained 300 ug of the mutant IDH1 20-mer peptide and was paired with topical imiquimod. In germline, CDR1 is SGHNT, CDR2 YYREEE (reference sequence). V lost 3 bases and J lost 0, with 10 bases in between. The CDR3 length is 16 residues. Study-level points and caveats: Researchers report vaccine-induced immune responses in 93.3% of patients. Any relationship between pseudoprogression and changes in top peripheral T cell clonotypes seemed absent.

Only in-frame clones appear in the TCRdb table, and some are missing; sequencing was by immunoSEQ multiplex PCR. The repertoire holds about 32,000 clones, with about 80% as singletons. The rearrangement joins TRBV5-4 to TRBJ2-6, with D perhaps TRBD2 (6 bases). The sample was PBMCs, taken from a glioma patient whose treatment included an IDH1 peptide vaccine. The source is a man aged 25 to 40 with glioma. The chain's CDR3 is CASSWDSPSGANVLTF. CDR3 DNA sequence: TGTGCCAGCAGCTGGGACTCCCCCTCTGGGGCCAACGTCCTGACTTTC.